Listed here is a single T cell receptor (beta chain). This clonotype was seen only a few times. Its antigen is still unknown. No qualities accompany the bases; no much larger clone lies one base away. The data are from a study of response to subunit inactivated influenza vaccine (dated by TCRdb to between 2017 and 2018). As for the study more broadly: Deep quantitative T cell receptor repertoire profiling was used in the study to track responses to a trivalent subunit inactivated influenza vaccine. The research as a whole found: The authors proposed that each seasonal influenza vaccination may bring in only a limited number of new T cells.

V has 4 bases trimmed and J has 4 bases trimmed; junction bases matching no gene number 6. CDR1 and CDR2 (SGHRS, YFSETQ) derive from the germline V gene. The CDR3 contains 14 residues, cysteine and phenylalanine counted. The entry retains the CDR3 DNA only, 42 bases that are in frame from base 1. To prepare the library, RT-PCR was applied. This sample was sequenced with an Illumina HiSeq 2500. TCRdb took the public reads, trimmed them with fastp at Q25, ran MiXCR for clone calling and kept in-frame beta chains. Every distinct CDR3 protein forms one entry, paired with its most common genes and DNA. In this sample the table shows almost 250,000 distinct CDR3 sequences, 9% to 15% of which occur a single time. The top ten clones comprise about 7.8% of the sample.

The receptor was derived from a man aged 45-65 years who received an inactivated influenza vaccine. Donor details come from another sample of the same person, matched by shared clones. The source was non-naive T cells sorted from PBMCs, collected less than 15 days before vaccination. Per the publication, the cell subset or site label means: memory T cell fraction. Recombination linked TRBV5-1 to TRBJ2-7, with 9 bases in between that match TRBD2. The CDR3 reads CASSELTSGYEQYF. The DNA sequence reads TGCGCCAGCAGCGAGTTGACTAGCGGTTACGAGCAGTACTTC.